This TCR beta chain was recovered during a study of blood T cell repertoires in COVID-19. On the study more broadly: Sample material is recorded as cDNA or gDNA derived from T cells, B-cell-depleted T cells, or PBMCs.

Clones were sequenced by immunoSEQ multiplex PCR, and TCRdb holds only the in-frame ones, with some missing. Of about 200,000 clones in the sample, 75% to 85% were seen once. Sequencing was done on a sample of peripheral blood. This TCR was sampled from a man aged 55 to 69 with acute or convalescent COVID-19.

The CDR3 protein is CASSAYNEQFF. CDR3 coding DNA: TGTGCCAGCAGCGCGTACAATGAGCAGTTCTTC. This chain joins TRBV7-2 and TRBJ2-1, with no clear D. The ends were cut back, 5 bases at V and 4 bases at J, with 3 bases in the middle. Germline V gene sequence: CDR1 SGHTA, CDR2 FQGNSA. The CDR3 is made up of 11 amino acids.